This T cell receptor beta chain was sequenced in a study of vaccination and CD4 T cells after COVID-19. Study context: Convalescent donors: six male, four female; seven Caucasian, two Asian, one multiracial, two Hispanic. Study results and caveats: Only post-vaccination samples contained a median about 86% of the reactive clones in convalescent patients.

This clonotype appeared a few times. The antigen remains undetermined. Documented time point: late sampling 161 to 241 days after vaccination in a few convalescent patients. TCRdb used MiXCR to reprocess the PCR reads, holding one entry per CDR3 protein. This table has approximately 30,000 distinct CDR3 sequences, 45% to 65% appearing once. The germline gives CDR1 ENHRY, CDR2 SYGVKD. Trimming shortened V by 3 bases and J by 5 bases, and 10 bases separated the two germline ends. This CDR3 has 13 amino acids. The starting material was CD4+ T cells from blood, obtained about 7 months after SARS-CoV-2 vaccination. The receptor's source is a human donor who had recovered from COVID-19. V gene TRBV10-3 combines with J gene TRBJ2-5; D is unresolved. CDR3 region: CAISDFADETQYF. CDR3 DNA sequence: TGTGCCATCAGTGACTTTGCAGATGAGACCCAGTACTTC.